The 20 T cell receptor beta chains below were found in one sample sequenced in a study of blood T cell repertoires in COVID-19. Sequenced by immunoSEQ multiplex PCR; TCRdb stores in-frame clones only, minus some. Of 70,000 to 80,000 clones in the sample, approximately 80% are singletons; the top ten hold 12%. Sequenced sample: peripheral blood. The receptor source for this set is a human donor in a cohort sampled during active COVID-19.

The chain combines TRBV5-1 with TRBJ2-5; D is undetermined. CDR1 is SGHRS, CDR2 YFSETQ, per germline. The ends were cut back, 0 bases at V and 2 bases at J, with 14 bases in the middle. There are 16 residues in the CDR3. The CDR3 is CASSLGSRMLQETQYF. The CDR3 DNA follows: TGCGCCAGCAGCTTGGGGTCGCGGATGCTACAAGAGACCCAGTACTTC.

The chain joins TRBV11-2 to TRBJ1-1; D gene unclear. The V end was cut by 2 bases, the J end by 7 bases, with 8 bases between. The CDR3 covers 12 residues. The germline CDR1 and CDR2 sequences are SGHAT and FQNNGV. CDR3 loop: CASSLFSGEAFF. CDR3 in DNA: TGTGCCAGCAGCTTATTTTCGGGTGAAGCTTTCTTT.

The chain carries TRBV5-6 and TRBJ2-1, with 9 bases identical to TRBD2. CDR3 size: 15 residues. V lost 4 bases and J lost 5; bases outside the gene matches: 7. Germline V gives CDR1 SGHDT, CDR2 YYEEEE. CDR3 coding DNA: TGTGCCAGCAGCCGTTGGGCTAGCGGGAACAATGAGCAGTTCTTC. Translated: CASSRWASGNNEQFF. The entire variable domain, with the rest obtained from reference TRBV5-6 and TRBJ2-1, is as follows: DAGVTQSPTHLIKTRGQQVTLRCSPKSGHDTVSWYQQALGQGPQFIFQYYEEEERQRGNFPDRFSGHQFPNYSSELNVNALLLGDSALYLCASSRWASGNNEQFFGPGTRLTVL.

The chain uses TRBV2 and TRBJ2-7; TRBD1 aligns across 7 bases. Trimming at V came to 6 bases and at J to 0 bases, leaving 5 bases not matched to a gene. This CDR3 has 14 residues. CDR1 and CDR2 from the germline V gene are SNHLY and FYNNEI. CDR3 in amino acids: CASSTAGGSYEQYF. Written as DNA, the CDR3 is TGTGCCAGCAGCACTGCAGGGGGCTCCTACGAGCAGTACTTC.

The CDR3 nucleotides are TGTGCCACGAGCCGGGAGGACAATCAGCCCCAGCATTTT. Encoded protein: CATSREDNQPQHF. The chain carries TRBV28 and TRBJ1-5, with no clear D. The V end lost 10 bases, the J end lost 3 bases, and 13 bases lay between the germline ends. This CDR3 comprises 13 residues. The germline V gene encodes CDR1 MDHEN and CDR2 SYDVKM.

This clone occurred a few times. V and J are TRBV9 and TRBJ2-3, with D tentatively TRBD2 (6 bases). Trimming shortened V by 0 bases and J by 0 bases, and 14 bases separated the two germline ends. Germline assignment: CDR1 SGDLS and CDR2 YYNGEE. The CDR3 loop spans 17 amino acids. CDR3 residues: CASSVALSGPSTDTQYF. CDR3 DNA: TGTGCCAGCAGCGTAGCCCTTAGCGGCCCAAGCACAGATACGCAGTATTTT.

The chain employs TRBV27 and TRBJ1-5; D is perhaps TRBD1 (5 bases). Germline assignment: CDR1 MNHEY and CDR2 SMNVEV (reference sequence). This CDR3 contains 14 residues. Trimming left V 6 bases short and J 5 bases short, with 14 bases between. CDR3 region: CASSLFGGYQPQHF. The CDR3 region has the DNA TGTGCCAGCAGCCTTTTTGGGGGGTATCAGCCCCAGCATTTT.

The rearrangement uses TRBV5-1 and TRBJ1-4, with 8 bases aligning to TRBD1. V dropped 5 bases and J dropped 7; count of bases not matched to a gene: 10. CDR1 is SGHRS, CDR2 YFSETQ, per germline. This CDR3 has 15 residues. The DNA for the CDR3 is TGCGCCAGCAGAGAGACAGGGGCCGCTTCTGAAAAACTGTTTTTT. This codes for CASRETGAASEKLFF.

The V and J genes are TRBV12-5 and TRBJ1-1; 7 nucleotides line up with TRBD1. The germline V gene encodes CDR1 LGHNT and CDR2 FRNRAP. Unmatched junction bases numbered 5, after V lost 0 bases and J lost 1 base. This CDR3 is built from 16 residues. The DNA for the CDR3 is TGTGCTAGTGGTTTGGTGGTGGCAGGGGGGAACACTGAAGCTTTCTTT. Its protein is CASGLVVAGGNTEAFF. The whole variable domain, filled in from reference TRBV12-5 and TRBJ1-1, reads DARVTQTPRHKVTEMGQEVTMRCQPILGHNTVFWYRQTMMQGLELLAYFRNRAPLDDSGMPKDRFSAEMPDATLATLKIQPSEPRDSAVYFCASGLVVAGGNTEAFFGQGTRLTVV.

The chain recombines TRBV27 with TRBJ2-1; a weak D match, TRBD2 (5 bases). V lost 4 bases and J lost 4, with 23 bases in between. The CDR3 loop spans 18 amino acids. Germline-derived CDR1 and CDR2 are MNHEY and SMNVEV (reference sequence). CDR3 sequence (DNA): TGTGCCAGCAGTTCATACCGGGGTGGGCAGCAAGGATACAATGAGCAGTTCTTC. Amino acid sequence: CASSSYRGGQQGYNEQFF.

The chain is built from TRBV10-3 and TRBJ2-3; TRBD2 aligns across 9 bases. CDR1 and CDR2 from the germline V gene are ENHRY and SYGVKD. The CDR3 totals 14 residues. J lost 2 bases, V lost 8 bases, and 5 bases had no gene match. DNA of the CDR3: TGTGCCATCGCGGGGGGGCCTGACACAGATACGCAGTATTTT. Protein sequence: CAIAGGPDTDTQYF.

The gene calls are TRBV19 and TRBJ1-3, with unresolved D. V gave up 7 bases and J gave up 0 bases, with 4 bases separating them. The CDR3 runs to 12 residues. CDR1 and CDR2 from the germline V gene are LNHDA and SQIVND (reference sequence). Written as DNA, the CDR3 is TGTGCCAGTACGAGCTCTGGAAACACCATATATTTT. It codes for CASTSSGNTIYF.

The rearrangement uses TRBV2 and TRBJ2-5; D not certain. V dropped 0 bases and J dropped 9 bases, with 14 bases sitting between them. This CDR3 region has 14 residues. Germline CDR1 and CDR2: SNHLY and FYNNEI. CDR3 loop: CASSEALIVGAQYF. CDR3 bases: TGTGCCAGCAGTGAAGCGCTGATAGTTGGAGCCCAGTACTTC.

This chain joins TRBV12-3 or TRBV12-4 and TRBJ2-3; D is possibly TRBD1 (6 bases). This CDR3 is built from 13 residues. With 8 bases removed from V and 2 bases from J, the gap between germline ends came to 11 bases. CDR3 sequence (DNA): TGTGCCAGCGGGACAAGGAACACAGATACGCAGTATTTT. It yields the protein CASGTRNTDTQYF.

The chain recombines TRBV3-1 (or the pseudogene TRBV3-2) with TRBJ1-4; 11 bases match TRBD1. The CDR3 contains 19 residues. Germline V CDR1 and CDR2: LGHDT, YNNKEL (reference sequence). The V segment lost 2 bases and the J segment 4 bases; nucleotides outside the gene matches: 12. Here the CDR3 reads CASSQRPWTGGWGNEKLFF. The CDR3 DNA is TGTGCCAGCAGCCAACGTCCTTGGACAGGGGGCTGGGGTAATGAAAAACTGTTTTTT.

The chain links TRBV7-8 to TRBJ1-6, with 7 bases that match TRBD1. In germline, CDR1 is SGHVS, CDR2 FQNEAQ. J was trimmed by 11 bases and V by 2 bases; bases with no gene match: 6. The CDR3 has 14 residues. The CDR3 sequence is CASSLPGGWTPLHF. CDR3 DNA sequence: TGTGCCAGCAGCTTACCAGGGGGTTGGACACCCCTCCACTTT.

The rearrangement uses TRBV3-1 (or the pseudogene TRBV3-2) and TRBJ1-6, with TRBD1 identical over 9 bases. Trimming removed 5 bases from V and 7 bases from J; junction bases left unmatched: 6. The germline CDR1 and CDR2 sequences are LGHDT and YNNKEL (reference sequence). The CDR3 runs to 15 residues. Here the CDR3 DNA reads TGTGCCAGCAGCTCGACAGGGGGGAAGAATTCACCCCTCCACTTT. It encodes CASSSTGGKNSPLHF.

This chain joins TRBV5-1 and TRBJ1-2, with 8 bases lining up with TRBD1. After removal of 4 bases from V and 4 bases from J, the junction contained 6 bases not matched to a gene. This CDR3 has 14 residues. Germline CDR1 and CDR2: SGHRS and YFSETQ. The CDR3 loop reads CASSPSGTGYGYTF. CDR3 nucleotides: TGCGCCAGCAGCCCTTCCGGGACAGGCTATGGCTACACCTTC.

The rearrangement joins TRBV6-6 to TRBJ1-2, with D tentatively TRBD1 (5 bases). The germline V gene encodes CDR1 MNHNY and CDR2 SVGAGI (reference sequence). The CDR3 has 11 residues. Trimming shortened V by 8 bases and J by 6 bases, and 10 bases separated the two germline ends. The CDR3 DNA sequence: TGTGCCAGCTCGGGCAGGGATGGCTACACCTTC. Translation: CASSGRDGYTF.

The gene calls are TRBV7-8 and TRBJ1-1; 8 bases map to TRBD1. CDR3 length equals 14 residues. Germline lookup yields CDR1 SGHVS and CDR2 FQNEAQ. Trimming cost V 5 bases and J 7 bases; bases outside gene matches: 9. The CDR3 protein is CASSPSTGEIEAFF. CDR3 bases: TGTGCCAGCAGCCCGTCGACAGGGGAAATTGAAGCTTTCTTT. Based on the CDR3 plus reference TRBV7-8 and TRBJ1-1, the full variable domain is GAGVSQSPRYKVAKRGQDVALRCDPISGHVSLFWYQQALGQGPEFLTYFQNEAQLDKSGLPSDRFFAERPEGSVSTLKIQRTQQEDSAVYLCASSPSTGEIEAFFGQGTRLTVV.